This entry lists 25 T cell receptor beta chains sequenced from one sample in a study of T cells expressing NK-cell markers (dated by TCRdb to 2020 to 2022). The library came from 5' RACE. Sequencing was performed on an Illumina HiSeq 2000. TCRdb reprocessed the reads and provides one entry for every CDR3 protein sequence; no DNA is given. The table for this sample shows about 180,000 distinct CDR3 sequences. The ten biggest clones cover 20% to 25% of the sample. The sequenced sample consisted of blood T cells: a sorted CD56 or NKG2C T cell subset, CD4+ or CD8+ T cells, or bulk PBMC T cells (not recorded which). Source of these receptors: a man aged 18 to 70 in good health.

This chain connects TRBV7-3 to TRBJ2-5; TCRdb's D call, TRBD1, is unchecked because there is no DNA. The CDR3 covers 15 residues. The V gene's germline CDR1 is SGHTA and CDR2 FQGTGA. CDR3 sequence: CASSSRGTGGETQYF.

The chain is built from TRBV7-8 and TRBJ2-1; TCRdb lists TRBD2, though no DNA is available to test this call. CDR3 length: 15 amino acids. In germline, CDR1 is SGHVS, CDR2 FQNEAQ. The CDR3 reads CASSLWVGGENEQFF.

The V call is TRBV12-3 or TRBV12-4, the J call TRBJ2-1; as DNA is missing, the TRBD1 call by TCRdb cannot be tested. CDR3 length: 17 amino acids. The CDR3 protein is CASRPGRGTLPYNEQFF.

V gene TRBV3-1 combines with J gene TRBJ2-7; the D call of TRBD2 rests on TCRdb alone, since no DNA is present to check it. CDR3 size: 15 residues. Per germline, CDR1 LGHDT and CDR2 YNNKEL (reference sequence). The CDR3 protein is CASSQLPGLNYEQYF.

The V and J genes are TRBV4-2 and TRBJ2-1; as DNA is missing, the TRBD2 call by TCRdb cannot be tested. Germline CDR1 is LGHNA and CDR2 is YNFKEQ. The CDR3 spans 14 residues. This CDR3 is CASSQGLAGVEQFF.

CDR3 sequence reads: CASRLGQTEAFF. The V and J genes are TRBV19 and TRBJ1-1; checking the TCRdb D call of TRBD1 is not possible without DNA. Germline V gives CDR1 LNHDA, CDR2 SQIVND (reference sequence). The CDR3 sequence is 12 residues long.

The chain links TRBV10-3 to TRBJ1-1. Germline CDR1 reads ENHRY; CDR2 reads SYGVKD. This CDR3 contains 17 residues. The CDR3 protein is CAISESGRAKGNTEAFF.

CDR3 loop: CASSLATGAGGRDTQYF. The chain combines TRBV7-8 with TRBJ2-3; the D gene TCRdb calls, TRBD1, cannot be checked with no DNA. The CDR3 totals 17 residues. Germline V gene lookup returns CDR1 SGHVS and CDR2 FQNEAQ. The full variable domain, in which reference TRBV7-8 and TRBJ2-3 provide the parts outside the CDR3, is GAGVSQSPRYKVAKRGQDVALRCDPISGHVSLFWYQQALGQGPEFLTYFQNEAQLDKSGLPSDRFFAERPEGSVSTLKIQRTQQEDSAVYLCASSLATGAGGRDTQYFGPGTRLTVL.

This chain connects TRBV20-1 to TRBJ1-2. CDR1 DFQATT and CDR2 SNEGSKA come from the germline V gene (reference sequence). The CDR3 consists of 13 residues. CDR3 region: CSASGYLLWGYTF.

V is TRBV5-6 and J is TRBJ2-5; TCRdb's assignment of TRBD1 cannot be checked, as there is no DNA. Germline assignment: CDR1 SGHDT and CDR2 YYEEEE. The CDR3 consists of 20 residues. CDR3: CASSGLGASKVDPYQETQYF.

The chain combines TRBV4-2 with TRBJ2-7; TCRdb returns TRBD2, unconfirmable since there is no DNA. The CDR3 is 14 residues long. Germline V gene sequence: CDR1 LGHNA, CDR2 YNFKEQ. CDR3 loop: CASSTLAEPYEQYF.

The V gene is TRBV7-8, the J gene TRBJ2-5; lacking DNA, the TRBD1 call made by TCRdb goes unchecked. The CDR3 covers 15 residues. Germline V lookup: CDR1 SGHVS, CDR2 FQNEAQ. The CDR3 region is CASSLRGTGGETQYF.

The chain carries TRBV2 and TRBJ2-5. The CDR3 has 16 residues. Looked up from germline, CDR1 is SNHLY and CDR2 is FYNNEI. The CDR3 sequence is CASSEPVMVGQETQYF.

V is TRBV27 and J is TRBJ2-3; TCRdb selects TRBD2, and the lack of DNA leaves this call unchecked. This CDR3 is built from 17 residues. Germline V CDR1 and CDR2: MNHEY, SMNVEV (reference sequence). CDR3 sequence: CASTYSGRGGITDTQYF.

J is TRBJ1-2 and V is TRBV6-1. Germline V gene data show CDR1 as MNHNS and CDR2 as SASEGT. CDR3 size: 15 residues. CDR3 sequence reads: CASRPDSTEVYGYTF.

V and J are TRBV3-1 and TRBJ2-7; the TCRdb D gene call, TRBD2, has no DNA to confirm it. Germline CDR1 reads LGHDT; CDR2 reads YNNKEL (reference sequence). This CDR3 has 17 amino acids. CDR3 in amino acids: CASSQDGGYLRHYEQYF.

The rearrangement links TRBV4-1 to TRBJ1-1; no DNA is available, so the TRBD1 call from TCRdb remains unchecked. The CDR3 sequence is 14 residues long. Germline V gene data show CDR1 as MGHRA and CDR2 as YSYEKL. The CDR3 reads CASSPRGFESEAFF.

The rearrangement uses TRBV15 and TRBJ2-3; with no DNA, the TCRdb D assignment of TRBD1 cannot be verified. The CDR3 is made up of 17 amino acids. Germline V gene data show CDR1 as LNHNV and CDR2 as YYDKDF (reference sequence). The CDR3 reads CATSRDLTGFSTDTQYF.

The chain links TRBV2 to TRBJ1-5; the TRBD1 assignment by TCRdb is unverifiable without DNA. Germline CDR1 and CDR2: SNHLY and FYNNEI. CDR3 length: 14 amino acids. Here the CDR3 reads CASSYRGDNQPQHF.

This chain links TRBV7-2 with TRBJ2-3; TCRdb picks TRBD1, but there is no DNA to check that call. CDR3 size: 14 residues. Germline CDR1 SGHTA, CDR2 FQGNSA. The CDR3 spells CASSRGPHTDTQYF. Supplemented by reference TRBV7-2 and TRBJ2-3, the full variable domain reads GAGVSQSPSNKVTEKGKDVELRCDPISGHTALYWYRQSLGQGLEFLIYFQGNSAPDKSGLPSDRFSAERTGGSVSTLTIQRTQQEDSAVYLCASSRGPHTDTQYFGPGTRLTVL.

The chain uses TRBV27 and TRBJ2-7; TCRdb's D gene call, TRBD1, goes unchecked for lack of DNA. Germline loops: CDR1 MNHEY, CDR2 SMNVEV (reference sequence). The CDR3 spans 14 residues. This chain's CDR3 is CASSFTQGAGEQYF.

V is TRBV2 and J is TRBJ1-1. The CDR3 contains 11 residues. Per the germline V gene, CDR1 is SNHLY and CDR2 is FYNNEI. CDR3 residues: CASGWNTEAFF.

The chain joins TRBV7-2 to TRBJ2-7. From germline, CDR1 is SGHTA and CDR2 FQGNSA. The CDR3 consists of 16 residues. This CDR3 is CASSLGWQEHSYEQYF.

The chain is built from TRBV12-3 or TRBV12-4 and TRBJ1-1; TCRdb indicates TRBD1, and absent DNA this call remains unverified. The CDR3 extends over 13 amino acids. This chain's CDR3 is CASSLGWGRTAFF.

The chain links TRBV30 to TRBJ2-3; TCRdb's D gene call, TRBD1, goes unchecked for lack of DNA. The CDR3 runs 14 residues. CDR1 GTSNPN and CDR2 SVGIG come from the germline V gene (reference sequence). The CDR3 sequence is CAWSPGRVTDTQYF.